The 25 T cell receptor beta chains below all came from one sample that was sequenced in a study of blood T cell repertoires in COVID-19. The data were produced by immunoSEQ multiplex PCR, yet TCRdb's version contains in-frame clones alone and is incomplete. This repertoire shows 310,000 or so clones, about nine tenths found once; its top ten account for 9.5% to 10%. Sample: peripheral blood. The receptor source for this set is a man aged 25 to 45 with COVID-19, enrolled during active disease.

This clone occurred a few times. The chain joins TRBV30 to TRBJ2-5, with D possibly being TRBD1 (6 bases). The germline V gene encodes CDR1 GTSNPN and CDR2 SVGIG (reference sequence). Trimming took 4 bases from V and 3 from J, leaving 9 bases between them. The CDR3 is made up of 12 amino acids. In DNA form, the CDR3 reads TGTGCCTGGACCCCAGGGGAAGAGACCCAGTACTTC. It is translated as CAWTPGEETQYF.

This chain joins TRBV15 and TRBJ2-7; maybe TRBD2 (6 bases). The CDR3 contains 14 residues. CDR1 LNHNV and CDR2 YYDKDF come from the germline V gene (reference sequence). Trimming pared 8 bases from V and 2 bases from J, leaving 16 bases between. The CDR3, as DNA: TGTGCCACCTCCCCCACGAGGGAGGCCTACGAGCAGTACTTC. Translated: CATSPTREAYEQYF. Full variable domain (remainder filled in from reference TRBV15 and TRBJ2-7): DAMVIQNPRYQVTQFGKPVTLSCSQTLNHNVMYWYQQKSSQAPKLLFHYYDKDFNNEADTPDNFQSRRPNTSFCFLDIRSPGLGDTAMYLCATSPTREAYEQYFGPGTRLTVT.

The chain is built from TRBV4-3 and TRBJ2-1; 11 bases agree with TRBD2. The germline V gene encodes CDR1 LGHNA and CDR2 YSLEER. V shed 3 bases and J 8 bases; nucleotides not matched to a gene: 12. The CDR3 totals 17 residues. CDR3 in amino acids: CASSQASLAGGGYEQFF. The CDR3 DNA is TGCGCCAGCAGCCAGGCAAGCCTAGCGGGAGGAGGGTATGAGCAGTTCTTC.

V and J are TRBV7-9 and TRBJ1-1, with D perhaps matching TRBD1 (6 bases). Looked up from germline, CDR1 is SEHNR and CDR2 is FQNEAQ (reference sequence). The V end lost 7 bases, the J end lost 8 bases, and 20 bases lay between the germline ends. This CDR3 is built from 14 residues. The CDR3 here is CASTTTPRTDEAFF. The CDR3 DNA follows: TGTGCCAGCACCACAACTCCTCGGACAGACGAAGCTTTCTTT.

This sequence joins TRBV7-9 and TRBJ2-6; TRBD1 is a possible D gene (6 bases). The CDR3 runs 19 residues. V was trimmed by 4 bases and J by 1 base, leaving 20 bases between them. Germline V CDR1 and CDR2: SEHNR, FQNEAQ (reference sequence). CDR3 DNA sequence: TGTGCCAGCAGCTATACCCGGACAGCCCACCGATCTGGGGCCAACGTCCTGACTTTC. Amino acid sequence: CASSYTRTAHRSGANVLTF. Looking up the rest from reference TRBV7-9 and TRBJ2-6 gives the full variable domain: DTGVSQNPRHKITKRGQNVTFRCDPISEHNRLYWYRQTLGQGPEFLTYFQNEAQLEKSRLLSDRFSAERPKGSFSTLEIQRTEQGDSAMYLCASSYTRTAHRSGANVLTFGAGSRLTVL.

This chain joins TRBV14 and TRBJ2-3; no definite D call. Germline CDR1 and CDR2: SGHDN and FVKESK. The V end lost 4 bases, the J end lost 7 bases, and 21 bases lay between the germline ends. CDR3 length: 16 amino acids. DNA for the CDR3: TGTGCCAGCAGCCGCCCTAGAGTGGATCTCCTCAATACGCAGTATTTT. Translating it yields CASSRPRVDLLNTQYF. Variable domain in full (rest from reference TRBV14 and TRBJ2-3): EAGVTQFPSHSVIEKGQTVTLRCDPISGHDNLYWYRRVMGKEIKFLLHFVKESKQDESGMPNNRFLAERTGGTYSTLKVQPAELEDSGVYFCASSRPRVDLLNTQYFGPGTRLTVL.

The chain uses TRBV28 and TRBJ2-5; TRBD1 agrees at 11 bases. Germline trimming cut 4 bases from V and 4 bases from J; bases unmatched to any gene: 8. This CDR3 region has 16 residues. Looked up from germline, CDR1 is MDHEN and CDR2 is SYDVKM. The CDR3 region is CASSYQGQGVGETQYF. DNA of the CDR3: TGTGCCAGCAGTTATCAGGGACAGGGGGTGGGAGAGACCCAGTACTTC.

The chain is built from TRBV15 and TRBJ1-1, with unresolved D. CDR3 length equals 13 residues. The V end lost 1 base, the J end lost 4 bases, and 7 bases lay between the germline ends. The germline V gene encodes CDR1 LNHNV and CDR2 YYDKDF (reference sequence). CDR3 loop: CATSRGEVTEAFF. CDR3 DNA sequence: TGTGCCACCAGCAGAGGAGAGGTCACTGAAGCTTTCTTT.

With regard to this clone: The sample has other DNA sequences that encode this CDR3 too. The chain employs TRBV29-1 and TRBJ2-7; 10 positions agree with TRBD1. The CDR3 sequence is 13 residues long. V gave up 3 bases and J gave up 2 bases; unmatched junction bases: 1. Germline-derived CDR1 and CDR2 are SQVTM and ANQGSEA. In DNA, the CDR3 is TGCAGCGTTGAGGGGACAGGGGCCTACGAGCAGTACTTC. Its protein is CSVEGTGAYEQYF.

The chain carries TRBV14 and TRBJ2-5, with 8 bases lining up with TRBD1. CDR3 length: 16 residues. CDR1 and CDR2 from the germline V gene are SGHDN and FVKESK. V dropped 4 bases and J dropped 5; count of bases not matched to a gene: 12. The CDR3 here is CASSRGTAWTGETQYF. The CDR3 bases are TGTGCCAGCAGCCGAGGGACCGCTTGGACAGGGGAGACCCAGTACTTC.

The V and J genes are TRBV28 and TRBJ2-3, with D uncertain. The CDR3 runs to 16 residues. Germline V gene data show CDR1 as MDHEN and CDR2 as SYDVKM. Trimming stripped 2 bases from V and 4 bases from J, with 16 bases between. The CDR3 region is CASSLGRTPPPDTQYF. The DNA of the CDR3 is TGTGCCAGCAGTTTAGGGCGCACGCCACCACCAGATACGCAGTATTTT.

The rearrangement uses TRBV6-5 and TRBJ2-7, with 7 bases identical to TRBD2. The germline V gene encodes CDR1 MNHEY and CDR2 SVGAGI. J lost 0 bases, V lost 0 bases, and 5 bases had no gene match. This CDR3 spans 16 amino acids. In nucleotides, the CDR3 is TGTGCCAGCAGTTACTCGCTAGCGGCTCCCTCCTACGAGCAGTACTTC. The encoded protein is CASSYSLAAPSYEQYF.

J is TRBJ2-7 and V is TRBV29-1; the D gene is possibly TRBD1 (6 bases). The germline V and J ends were trimmed by 7 bases and 1 base, with 14 bases remaining between them. Germline CDR1 and CDR2: SQVTM and ANQGSEA. This CDR3 contains 13 residues. CDR3 coding DNA: TGCAGCGCCCGGACAGTTTCTTCCTACGAGCAGTACTTC. It translates to CSARTVSSYEQYF.

The rearrangement uses TRBV11-2 and TRBJ1-6, with D perhaps matching TRBD1 (6 bases). CDR3 length equals 16 residues. V lost 2 bases, J lost 9 bases, and 17 bases lay in between. CDR1 is SGHAT and CDR2 is FQNNGV in the germline V gene. CDR3: CASSLSPTPGVSPLHF. DNA of the CDR3: TGTGCCAGCAGCTTATCACCGACTCCAGGGGTTTCACCCCTCCACTTT.

The gene calls are TRBV4-2 and TRBJ2-3; TRBD2 aligns across 10 bases. The V gene's germline CDR1 is LGHNA and CDR2 YNFKEQ. This CDR3 spans 17 amino acids. Unmatched junction bases numbered 13, after V lost 5 bases and J lost 5 bases. The CDR3 bases are TGTGCCAGCAGCACGCGGATGGGGACTAGCGTAGGAGATACGCAGTATTTT. As protein: CASSTRMGTSVGDTQYF.

The chain employs TRBV7-2 and TRBJ1-2; 10 bases fit TRBD1. Germline V gene lookup returns CDR1 SGHTA and CDR2 FQGNSA. This CDR3 contains 15 residues. With V trimmed by 5 bases and J by 4 bases, 7 bases remained unmatched. The CDR3 protein is CASSSRQGALYGYTF. In DNA form, the CDR3 reads TGTGCCAGCAGCAGCAGACAGGGGGCACTCTATGGCTACACCTTC.

This chain joins TRBV2 and TRBJ1-1; the match to TRBD1 covers 7 bases. There are 13 residues in the CDR3. Trimming at V came to 3 bases and at J to 4 bases, leaving 2 bases not matched to a gene. Germline V lookup: CDR1 SNHLY, CDR2 FYNNEI. The CDR3 DNA reads as TGTGCCAGCAGTGACGACAGGGCCACTGAAGCTTTCTTT. This translates into CASSDDRATEAFF.

The rearrangement joins TRBV4-3 to TRBJ2-1; a weak D match, TRBD2 (5 bases). V was trimmed by 0 bases and J by 0 bases, leaving 15 bases between them. Germline V gene sequence: CDR1 LGHNA, CDR2 YSLEER. This CDR3 has 18 residues. Here the CDR3 DNA reads TGCGCCAGCAGCCAAGACCGAGGAGGCAGCAGCTCCTACAATGAGCAGTTCTTC. Its translation is CASSQDRGGSSSYNEQFF.

This clone was seen only a few times. The chain employs TRBV5-4 and TRBJ1-1; 9 bases agree with TRBD1. V dropped 4 bases and J dropped 5; count of bases not matched to a gene: 12. The CDR3 has 16 amino acids. Germline-derived CDR1 and CDR2 are SGHNT and YYREEE (reference sequence). CDR3 sequence: CASSPLPRTGVTEAFF. The CDR3 DNA is TGTGCCAGCAGCCCTTTACCCCGGACAGGGGTGACTGAAGCTTTCTTT.

V is TRBV6-5 and J is TRBJ1-1, with 7 bases lining up with TRBD1. The ends lost 6 bases at V and 4 bases at J; junction bases unmatched: 8. CDR1 is MNHEY, CDR2 SVGAGI, per germline. The CDR3 runs to 14 residues. CDR3 protein: CASSPRAGGTEAFF. CDR3 in DNA: TGTGCCAGCAGCCCCCGGGCAGGGGGCACTGAAGCTTTCTTT.

The chain has TRBV7-9 and TRBJ1-3; no clear D. The CDR3 runs to 14 residues. V dropped 3 bases and J dropped 1 base, with 7 bases sitting between them. The germline CDR1 and CDR2 sequences are SEHNR and FQNEAQ (reference sequence). The CDR3 region is CASSFIGSGNTIYF. The CDR3 region has the DNA TGTGCCAGCAGCTTTATCGGTTCTGGAAACACCATATATTTT. Filled out from reference TRBV7-9 and TRBJ1-3, the complete variable domain reads DTGVSQNPRHKITKRGQNVTFRCDPISEHNRLYWYRQTLGQGPEFLTYFQNEAQLEKSRLLSDRFSAERPKGSFSTLEIQRTEQGDSAMYLCASSFIGSGNTIYFGEGSWLTVV.

On this clone: Mismatch with germline at one junction end may stem from a read error. The sample has other DNA sequences that encode this CDR3 too. The V and J genes are TRBV11-2 and TRBJ1-4, with 7 nucleotides matching TRBD1. The germline V gene encodes CDR1 SGHAT and CDR2 FQNNGV. The CDR3 extends over 15 amino acids. The CDR3 sequence is CASSVTGQWGEKLFF. The DNA of the CDR3 is TGCGCCAGCAGCGTTACGGGACAGTGGGGGGAAAAACTGTTTTTT.

The V call is TRBV29-1, the J call TRBJ2-3, with 8 bases that match TRBD2. Germline V CDR1 and CDR2: SQVTM, ANQGSEA. The CDR3 sequence is 16 residues long. V was clipped by 4 bases and J by 2 bases; unmatched bases: 11. CDR3 loop: CSVVAPTSDYTDTQYF. Here the CDR3 DNA reads TGCAGCGTTGTGGCCCCGACTAGCGATTACACAGATACGCAGTATTTT.

The chain recombines TRBV4-2 with TRBJ1-1; TRBD1 aligns across 7 bases. V lost 4 bases, J lost 3 bases, and 2 bases stayed unmatched. Germline V CDR1 and CDR2: LGHNA, YNFKEQ. The CDR3 is 13 amino acids. The DNA of the CDR3 is TGTGCCAGCAGCCTAACAGGGGACACTGAAGCTTTCTTT. It specifies CASSLTGDTEAFF.

The rearrangement links TRBV29-1 to TRBJ1-2; a possible D gene is TRBD1 (6 bases). This CDR3 is built from 13 residues. V lost 7 bases and J 1 base, leaving 13 bases between the germline ends. CDR1 and CDR2 from the germline V gene are SQVTM and ANQGSEA. The CDR3 is CSGRGGGNYGYTF. CDR3 nucleotide sequence: TGCAGCGGGAGGGGGGGCGGTAACTATGGCTACACCTTC.